The 18 T cell receptor beta chains given below trace back to one sample, sequenced in a study of shared T cell receptors in the human thymus. The protocol was immunoSEQ multiplex PCR, while the TCRdb copy is restricted to in-frame clones and leaves out a portion. The sample consists of about 380,000 clones, 95% of them appearing once. Sequences were obtained from thymocytes. These receptors all come from a human donor.

This chain's CDR3 is CASSLKERERIETQYF. The DNA for the CDR3 is TGTGCCAGCAGTTTGAAGGAGCGGGAGAGGATAGAGACCCAGTACTTC. This chain uses TRBV28 with TRBJ2-5; 8 bases are a match to TRBD2. The CDR3 runs to 16 residues. V shed 3 bases, J shed 4 bases, and the junction held 10 bases outside the gene matches. Germline V gene data show CDR1 as MDHEN and CDR2 as SYDVKM.

This clone was seen a handful of times. The chain has TRBV18 and TRBJ2-3; maybe TRBD1 (5 bases). The CDR3 runs to 14 residues. Germline CDR1 KGHSH, CDR2 LQKENI. Trimming removed 3 bases from V and 8 bases from J, with 15 bases in between. The CDR3 nucleotides are TGTGCCAGCTCACCCGGCAGGGCGCCTAGTACGCAGTATTTT. Protein product: CASSPGRAPSTQYF.

The chain links TRBV10-2 to TRBJ2-3, with D hard to call. This CDR3 spans 13 amino acids. CDR1 is WSHSY, CDR2 SAAADI, per germline. V was pared by 4 bases and J by 1 base, with 6 bases between. CDR3 DNA: TGCGCCAGCAGTGGGACCTGCACAGATACGCAGTATTTT. Encoded protein: CASSGTCTDTQYF.

This rearrangement joins TRBV14 to TRBJ2-3; 11 nucleotides align to TRBD2. The CDR3 is 19 amino acids. CDR1 and CDR2 from the germline V gene are SGHDN and FVKESK. V was clipped by 0 bases and J by 4 bases; unmatched bases: 12. The CDR3 spells CASSQEEGETSGISDTQYF. The CDR3 DNA sequence: TGTGCCAGCAGCCAAGAAGAAGGGGAGACTAGCGGGATATCAGATACGCAGTATTTT.

This clone has a single count. V usage is TRBV19 and J usage is TRBJ2-5; TRBD1 might be the D (5 bases). The V gene lost 5 bases and the J gene lost 2 bases, with 15 bases spanning the gap. The CDR3 spans 15 residues. Germline loops: CDR1 LNHDA, CDR2 SQIVND (reference sequence). CDR3 loop: CASSLSRTSQETQYF. CDR3 DNA sequence: TGTGCCAGTAGTCTTAGCCGGACATCGCAAGAGACCCAGTACTTC. The variable domain in full, completed from reference TRBV19 and TRBJ2-5, reads DGGITQSPKYLFRKEGQNVTLSCEQNLNHDAMYWYRQDPGQGLRLIYYSQIVNDFQKGDIAEGYSVSREKKESFPLTVTSAQKNPTAFYLCASSLSRTSQETQYFGPGTRLLVL.

The J gene is TRBJ2-3, the V gene TRBV19, with D perhaps being TRBD1 or TRBD2 (5 bases each). The V and J ends lost 5 bases and 3 bases respectively, with 18 bases between them. Germline loops: CDR1 LNHDA, CDR2 SQIVND (reference sequence). The CDR3 contains 16 residues. The CDR3 DNA sequence: TGTGCCAGTAGTGCCCCCGGGATAGAGGGGACAGATACGCAGTATTTT. This codes for CASSAPGIEGTDTQYF.

The rearrangement uses TRBV27 and TRBJ2-1; the D gene could be TRBD1 or TRBD2 (9 bases each). V shed 5 bases and J shed 4 bases, with 33 bases lying between them. CDR1 is MNHEY, CDR2 SMNVEV, per germline (reference sequence). The CDR3 consists of 21 residues. Here the CDR3 reads CASSQITGTGTTSGPYNEQFF. The CDR3 DNA is TGTGCCAGCAGTCAGATCACCGGGACAGGGACGACTAGCGGACCTTACAATGAGCAGTTCTTC.

The count of this clone is one. The chain uses TRBV30 and TRBJ1-5, with D hard to call. The V gene's germline CDR1 is GTSNPN and CDR2 SVGIG (reference sequence). V lost 0 bases and J 3 bases, leaving 6 bases between the germline ends. The CDR3 totals 13 residues. The CDR3: CAWSVGSNQPQHF. In DNA form, the CDR3 reads TGTGCCTGGAGTGTGGGTTCCAATCAGCCCCAGCATTTT.

This chain connects TRBV6-6 to TRBJ2-1; 10 nucleotides line up with TRBD2. Germline CDR1 is MNHNY and CDR2 is SVGAGI (reference sequence). The CDR3 extends over 16 amino acids. V shed 0 bases and J 7 bases; nucleotides not matched to a gene: 6. The CDR3 coding sequence is TGTGCCAGCAGTTACTCGGCAGCGGGAGGGCTAAATGAGCAGTTCTTC. Encoded protein: CASSYSAAGGLNEQFF.

The chain carries TRBV6-5 and TRBJ2-1; weak D call: TRBD2 (5 bases). The V gene lost 0 bases and the J gene lost 8 bases, with 17 bases spanning the gap. Germline CDR1 reads MNHEY; CDR2 reads SVGAGI. The CDR3 runs 16 residues. CDR3 in amino acids: CASSYSALVIHDEQFF. The CDR3 DNA is TGTGCCAGCAGTTACTCCGCACTAGTAATTCACGATGAGCAGTTCTTC.

The chain joins TRBV29-1 to TRBJ1-1; 8 nucleotides agree with TRBD1. Germline loops: CDR1 SQVTM, CDR2 ANQGSEA. V lost 2 bases, J lost 2 bases, and 7 bases stayed unmatched. This CDR3 contains 15 residues. The CDR3 sequence: CSVETGQELNTEAFF. The CDR3 nucleotides are TGCAGCGTTGAAACGGGACAGGAACTAAACACTGAAGCTTTCTTT. The variable domain in full, with the rest retrieved from reference TRBV29-1 and TRBJ1-1, is SAVISQKPSRDICQRGTSLTIQCQVDSQVTMMFWYRQQPGQSLTLIATANQGSEATYESGFVIDKFPISRPNLTFSTLTVSNMSPEDSSIYLCSVETGQELNTEAFFGQGTRLTVV.

V is TRBV28 and J is TRBJ2-7, with 7 bases lining up with TRBD2. The germline V gene has CDR1 MDHEN and CDR2 SYDVKM. Trimming removed 6 bases from V and 5 bases from J; junction bases left unmatched: 10. The CDR3 runs to 14 residues. In DNA form, the CDR3 reads TGTGCCAGCAGCCCATGGGGGGGATCTGACGAGCAGTACTTC. It yields the protein CASSPWGGSDEQYF.

This clone was recorded once. The rearrangement joins TRBV10-3 to TRBJ2-7; D may be TRBD1 (6 bases). The CDR3 totals 16 residues. Germline CDR1 reads ENHRY; CDR2 reads SYGVKD. Trimming stripped 0 bases from V and 2 bases from J, with 14 bases between. The CDR3, as DNA: TGTGCCATCAGTGAGTCGCAGGGGATCCTTACCTACGAGCAGTACTTC. Amino acid sequence: CAISESQGILTYEQYF.

The chain is built from TRBV10-3 and TRBJ1-2; weak D call: TRBD1 (6 bases). V shed 2 bases and J shed 2 bases, with 24 bases lying between them. The CDR3 covers 19 residues. Looked up from germline, CDR1 is ENHRY and CDR2 is SYGVKD. CDR3 loop: CAISEHTGRNCPHNYGYTF. For the CDR3, the DNA is TGTGCCATCAGTGAGCATACAGGGCGCAATTGCCCCCACAACTATGGCTACACCTTC.

The rearrangement links TRBV5-4 to TRBJ1-1, with a weak D call TRBD1 (6 bases). CDR1 SGHNT and CDR2 YYREEE come from the germline V gene (reference sequence). The CDR3 is made up of 16 amino acids. V was cut by 1 base and J by 1 base, with 14 bases left in between. The CDR3, as DNA: TGTGCCAGCAGCTTGAGGACAGTGCGCCCGAACACTGAAGCTTTCTTT. Protein sequence: CASSLRTVRPNTEAFF.

In its sample, this clone was seen once. The rearrangement links TRBV5-1 to TRBJ2-5; TRBD2 might be the D (5 bases). V lost 4 bases, J lost 1 base, and 11 bases lay in between. The CDR3 covers 14 residues. Looked up from germline, CDR1 is SGHRS and CDR2 is YFSETQ. The CDR3 bases are TGCGCCAGCAGCCCCCAACGGGGCCAAGAGACCCAGTACTTC. Protein: CASSPQRGQETQYF.

V is TRBV27 and J is TRBJ2-6; D ambiguous. Trimming shortened V by 10 bases and J by 4 bases, and 14 bases separated the two germline ends. Germline CDR1 MNHEY, CDR2 SMNVEV (reference sequence). The CDR3 has 14 residues. CDR3 region: CATEIPCGANVLTF. DNA of the CDR3: TGTGCCACCGAAATCCCGTGCGGGGCCAACGTCCTGACTTTC.

This rearrangement joins TRBV27 to TRBJ1-5; D possibly corresponds to TRBD1 (6 bases). Germline V gene data show CDR1 as MNHEY and CDR2 as SMNVEV (reference sequence). This CDR3 spans 13 amino acids. Deletions cut 5 bases from V and 7 bases from J, with 12 bases between. The CDR3 sequence: CASSRTVRQPQHF. CDR3 DNA sequence: TGTGCCAGCAGTAGGACAGTAAGACAGCCCCAGCATTTT.